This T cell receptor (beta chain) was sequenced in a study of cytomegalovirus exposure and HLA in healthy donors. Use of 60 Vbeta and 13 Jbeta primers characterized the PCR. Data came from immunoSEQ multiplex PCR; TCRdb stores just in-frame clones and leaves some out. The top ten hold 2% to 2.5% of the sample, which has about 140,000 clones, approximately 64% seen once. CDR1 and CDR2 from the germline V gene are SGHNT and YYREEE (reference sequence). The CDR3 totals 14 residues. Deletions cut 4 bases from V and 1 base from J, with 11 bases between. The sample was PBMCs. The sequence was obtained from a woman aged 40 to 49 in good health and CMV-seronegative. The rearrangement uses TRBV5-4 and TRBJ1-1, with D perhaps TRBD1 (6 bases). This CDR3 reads CASSPGAGNTEAFF. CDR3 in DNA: TGTGCCAGCAGCCCAGGGGCGGGGAACACTGAAGCTTTCTTT.